This TCR beta chain is drawn from a study of OX40 agonist ivuxolimab in advanced cancers. The data were produced by immunoSEQ multiplex PCR, yet TCRdb's version contains in-frame clones alone and is incomplete. Among some 60,000 clones listed, 84% were seen once. The trim removed 5 bases at V and 1 base at J, leaving 6 bases unmatched. The germline gives CDR1 SGHVS, CDR2 FQNEAQ. The CDR3 has 16 residues. There are a few counts of this clone. This chain connects TRBV7-8 to TRBJ2-1; 9 nucleotides agree with TRBD1. The sequencing used CD4+ or CD8+ T cells sorted from blood, collected in a trial of the OX40 agonist ivuxolimab. This receptor was obtained from an adult with an advanced solid tumor such as melanoma, head and neck, liver or kidney cancer. The CDR3 sequence: CASSVIQGASYNEQFF. The CDR3 DNA sequence: TGTGCCAGCAGCGTAATACAGGGGGCTTCCTACAATGAGCAGTTCTTC. The whole variable domain, filled in from reference TRBV7-8 and TRBJ2-1, reads GAGVSQSPRYKVAKRGQDVALRCDPISGHVSLFWYQQALGQGPEFLTYFQNEAQLDKSGLPSDRFFAERPEGSVSTLKIQRTQQEDSAVYLCASSVIQGASYNEQFFGPGTRLTVL.